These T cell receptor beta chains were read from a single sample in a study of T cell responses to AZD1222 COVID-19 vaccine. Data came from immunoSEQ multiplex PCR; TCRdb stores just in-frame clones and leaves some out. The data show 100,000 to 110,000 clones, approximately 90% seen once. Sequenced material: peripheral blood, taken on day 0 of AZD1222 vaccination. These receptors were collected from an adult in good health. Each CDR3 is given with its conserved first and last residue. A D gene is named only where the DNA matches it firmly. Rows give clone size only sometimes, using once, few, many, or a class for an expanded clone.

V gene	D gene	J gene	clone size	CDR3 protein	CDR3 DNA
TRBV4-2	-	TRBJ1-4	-	CASSQGTGTTNEKLFF	TGTGCCAGCAGCCAAGGGACCGGAACAACTAATGAAAAACTGTTTTTT
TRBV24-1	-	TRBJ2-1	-	CATSDFGGRGSYNEQFF	TGTGCCACCAGTGATTTTGGTGGCAGGGGCTCCTACAATGAGCAGTTCTTC
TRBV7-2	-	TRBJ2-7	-	CASSLGGGFYEQYF	TGTGCCAGCAGCTTAGGAGGCGGGTTCTACGAGCAGTACTTC
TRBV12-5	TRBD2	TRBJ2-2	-	CASRASGTGGELFF	TGTGCTAGTCGGGCTAGCGGGACGGGCGGGGAGCTGTTTTTT
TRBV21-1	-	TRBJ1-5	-	CASSNEAFSNQPQHF	TGTGCCAGCAGCAATGAGGCATTTAGCAATCAGCCCCAGCATTTT
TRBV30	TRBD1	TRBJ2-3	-	CAWSIGQGSTDTQYF	TGTGCCTGGAGTATTGGACAGGGGTCCACAGATACGCAGTATTTT
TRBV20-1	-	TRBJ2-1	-	CSARRVNEQFF	TGCAGTGCTAGAAGGGTCAATGAGCAGTTCTTC
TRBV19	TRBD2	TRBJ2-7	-	CASSWREGYEQYF	TGTGCCAGTAGTTGGAGGGAGGGCTACGAGCAGTACTTC
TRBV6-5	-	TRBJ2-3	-	CASSYSRTQYF	TGTGCCAGCAGTTACTCGCGTACGCAGTATTTT
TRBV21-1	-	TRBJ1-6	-	CASSIRQGQGETPLHF	TGTGCCAGCAGCATTCGACAGGGCCAGGGTGAGACACCCCTCCACTTT
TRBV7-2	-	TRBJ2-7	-	CASSRLGGEQYF	TGTGCCAGCAGCCGCCTTGGGGGGGAGCAGTACTTC
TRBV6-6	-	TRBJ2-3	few	CASRQRARLTDTQYF	TGTGCCAGCAGGCAGAGGGCCCGCCTCACAGATACGCAGTATTTT
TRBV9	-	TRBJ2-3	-	CASSAQRTDTQYF	TGTGCCAGCAGCGCCCAGCGCACAGATACGCAGTATTTT
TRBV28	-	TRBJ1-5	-	CASSLAGGIVYQPQHF	TGTGCCAGCAGTCTTGCGGGGGGGATTGTCTATCAGCCCCAGCATTTT
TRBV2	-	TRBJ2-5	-	CASRRTWGEETQYF	TGTGCCAGCAGAAGAACTTGGGGGGAAGAGACCCAGTACTTC
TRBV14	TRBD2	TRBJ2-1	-	CASSQGPGGPYNEQFF	TGTGCCAGCAGCCAAGGACCGGGAGGGCCCTACAATGAGCAGTTCTTC
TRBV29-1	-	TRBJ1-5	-	CSVAQTSNQPQHF	TGCAGCGTTGCCCAGACTAGCAATCAGCCCCAGCATTTT